One sample yielded the 13 T cell receptor beta chains listed below, sequenced in a study of cytomegalovirus exposure and HLA in healthy donors. The PCR was carried out with 60 Vbeta primers and 13 Jbeta primers. Sequencing used immunoSEQ multiplex PCR; TCRdb keeps in-frame clones, though not all of them. The table lists approximately 150,000 clones, 68% of them singletons. The specimen sequenced was PBMCs. Receptors originate from a woman younger than 35 in good health and CMV-seropositive.

The table lists this clone with a few counts. The V and J genes are TRBV6-5 and TRBJ1-2; 9 bases are a match to TRBD1. Per the germline V gene, CDR1 is MNHEY and CDR2 is SVGAGI. This CDR3 spans 15 amino acids. Trimming cost V 6 bases and J 5 bases; bases outside gene matches: 10. The CDR3 DNA reads TGTGCCAGCAGGTCCGGGACAGGGTCATGGTATGGCTACACCTTC. As protein: CASRSGTGSWYGYTF.

The chain combines TRBV6-4 with TRBJ1-1; D is perhaps TRBD1 (6 bases). The V end was cut by 6 bases, the J end by 1 base, with 21 bases between. Looked up from germline, CDR1 is MRHNA and CDR2 is SNTAGT. The CDR3 length is 17 residues. CDR3 residues: CASSPRTAQNKNTEAFF. The CDR3 nucleotides read TGTGCCAGCAGCCCCCGGACAGCCCAAAACAAGAACACTGAAGCTTTCTTT.

The gene calls are TRBV5-6 and TRBJ2-1, with TRBD1 matching over 7 bases. V dropped 4 bases and J dropped 4; count of bases not matched to a gene: 11. The CDR3 spans 16 residues. Per the germline V gene, CDR1 is SGHDT and CDR2 is YYEEEE. DNA for the CDR3: TGTGCCAGCAGCCCGGTCCCGGGACAGTTTTACAATGAGCAGTTCTTC. It translates to CASSPVPGQFYNEQFF.

V is TRBV7-9 and J is TRBJ1-4; 8 nucleotides match TRBD1. Per the germline V gene, CDR1 is SEHNR and CDR2 is FQNEAQ (reference sequence). There are 15 residues in the CDR3. J was trimmed by 6 bases and V by 5 bases; bases with no gene match: 8. As DNA, the CDR3 is TGTGCCAGCAGCAGAGCAGGGGGCAGGGATGAAAAACTGTTTTTT. This gives the protein CASSRAGGRDEKLFF.

The V and J genes are TRBV7-8 and TRBJ2-7, with a tentative D call TRBD2 (5 bases). Germline V gene lookup returns CDR1 SGHVS and CDR2 FQNEAQ. The CDR3 spans 13 residues. The V end was cut by 2 bases, the J end by 1 base, with 6 bases between. CDR3 amino acids: CASSLPGSYEQYF. In DNA, the CDR3 is TGTGCCAGCAGCTTACCGGGGTCCTACGAGCAGTACTTC.

This clone was recorded a few times. The chain has TRBV5-1 and TRBJ2-2; D gene uncertain. The CDR3 runs 14 residues. Germline V CDR1 and CDR2: SGHRS, YFSETQ. V lost 4 bases and J lost 6, with 13 bases in between. CDR3 in amino acids: CASSPLTIAGELFF. The CDR3 nucleotides are TGCGCCAGCAGCCCTTTGACAATCGCCGGGGAGCTGTTTTTT.

This rearrangement joins TRBV5-4 to TRBJ2-1, with TRBD1 identical over 8 bases. V gave up 0 bases and J gave up 13 bases; unmatched junction bases: 9. The germline gives CDR1 SGHNT, CDR2 YYREEE (reference sequence). The CDR3 is 14 residues long. CDR3 DNA: TGTGCCAGCAGCTTGGTAGCAGGGGGCAATTCCCAGTTCTTC. Translation gives CASSLVAGGNSQFF.

The chain has TRBV7-2 and TRBJ1-1; TRBD1 might be the D (6 bases). The CDR3 extends over 17 amino acids. Germline V CDR1 and CDR2: SGHTA, FQGNSA. V lost 6 bases, J lost 10 bases, and 30 bases lay in between. The CDR3 DNA sequence: TGTGCCAGCAGATTTCAAAGCTTAGGGGTAGGGGGGGTCGTAGCTTTCTTT. Translation: CASRFQSLGVGGVVAFF.

The rearrangement joins TRBV10-3 to TRBJ2-1; TRBD2 aligns across 12 bases. The junction had 13 bases not matched to a gene; V was cut back by 10 bases and J by 0 bases. The CDR3 has 18 residues. CDR1 and CDR2 from the germline V gene are ENHRY and SYGVKD. CDR3 amino acids: CATGGASGGESSYNEQFF. CDR3 DNA: TGTGCCACGGGGGGCGCTAGCGGGGGGGAAAGCTCCTACAATGAGCAGTTCTTC.

The CDR3 nucleotides read TGTGCCAGCAGTTACGCGGGGAAGGGTGAAAAACTGTTTTTT. Its protein product is CASSYAGKGEKLFF. This sequence joins TRBV6-5 and TRBJ1-4; the D is unclear. Deletions cut 2 bases from V and 7 bases from J, with 11 bases between. This CDR3 contains 14 residues. CDR1 is MNHEY and CDR2 is SVGAGI in the germline V gene.

This clone appeared once. The chain recombines TRBV7-9 with TRBJ1-1, with TRBD1 identical over 9 bases. The germline V gene has CDR1 SEHNR and CDR2 FQNEAQ (reference sequence). With 5 bases clipped from V and 11 bases from J, the junction kept 3 bases outside the gene matches. The CDR3 totals 11 residues. CDR3 residues: CASSPGTGAFF. The CDR3 DNA is TGTGCCAGCAGCCCCGGGACAGGGGCTTTCTTT.

This clone has a handful of counts. This chain links TRBV6-5 with TRBJ2-1; TRBD2 agrees at 8 bases. The CDR3 runs 13 residues. J gave up 8 bases and V 6 bases, and 6 bases lay outside the gene matches. Germline CDR1 MNHEY, CDR2 SVGAGI. The CDR3 sequence: CASRQSGSDEQFF. CDR3 nucleotides: TGTGCCAGCAGACAAAGCGGGAGCGATGAGCAGTTCTTC.

CDR3 region: CATSRGQGFQPQHF. The DNA of the CDR3 is TGTGCCACCAGCAGAGGACAGGGATTCCAGCCCCAGCATTTT. The J gene is TRBJ1-5, the V gene TRBV15, with 7 nucleotides matching TRBD1. V lost 1 base to trimming and J lost 7 bases; unmatched junction nucleotides: 4. The CDR3 length is 14 residues. Germline-derived CDR1 and CDR2 are LNHNV and YYDKDF (reference sequence).